The rows below give T cell receptor beta chains drawn from one sample of a study of cytomegalovirus exposure and HLA in healthy donors. Generated by immunoSEQ multiplex PCR, the TCRdb table keeps only in-frame clones and is missing some. The sample lists about 76,000 clones; around 80% were seen once. The sample was PBMCs. These TCRs come from a male donor in good health and CMV-seropositive. CDR3s include the opening cysteine and the closing phenylalanine or tryptophan. Fields, in order: J gene, clone size, V gene, D gene, CDR3 protein, CDR3 DNA. A D gene is named only where the DNA matches it firmly. The size field is filled for only some rows; it gives once, few, many or a size class.

J: TRBJ2-3; size: NA; V: TRBV6-5; D: TRBD1; CDR3: CASSQDRVTDTQYF; DNA: TGTGCCAGCAGCCAGGACAGGGTGACAGATACGCAGTATTTT
J: TRBJ2-6; size: NA; V: TRBV7-2; D: TRBD2; CDR3: CASSPTGGSGANVLTF; DNA: TGTGCCAGCAGCCCCACGGGGGGCTCTGGGGCCAACGTCCTGACTTTC
J: TRBJ1-5; size: NA; V: TRBV19; D: TRBD1; CDR3: CASTTRTGGNQPQHF; DNA: TGTGCCAGCACTACCCGGACAGGGGGCAATCAGCCCCAGCATTTT
J: TRBJ2-1; size: NA; V: TRBV28; D: TRBD1; CDR3: CASSPGTGMYNEQFF; DNA: TGTGCCAGCAGTCCGGGGACAGGGATGTACAATGAGCAGTTCTTC
J: TRBJ1-4; size: NA; V: TRBV2; D: NA; CDR3: CASSGVQGTNEKLFF; DNA: TGTGCCAGCAGTGGGGTACAGGGTACTAATGAAAAACTGTTTTTT
J: TRBJ2-3; size: once; V: TRBV10-2; D: TRBD2; CDR3: CASRRTSDSDTQYF; DNA: TGCGCCAGCAGACGGACTAGCGATTCAGATACGCAGTATTTT
J: TRBJ2-5; size: NA; V: TRBV2; D: NA; CDR3: CASSEQGLDWETQYF; DNA: TGTGCCAGCAGTGAACAGGGGTTGGATTGGGAGACCCAGTACTTC
J: TRBJ2-3; size: once; V: TRBV19; D: TRBD1; CDR3: CASTTGGWGTDTQYF; DNA: TGTGCCAGTACAACAGGGGGCTGGGGCACAGATACGCAGTATTTT
J: TRBJ2-3; size: NA; V: TRBV27; D: NA; CDR3: CASSLTGPSTDTQYF; DNA: TGTGCCAGCAGTTTAACAGGTCCTAGCACAGATACGCAGTATTTT
J: TRBJ1-3; size: NA; V: TRBV6-5; D: NA; CDR3: CAIKAAASSGNTIYF; DNA: TGTGCCATAAAGGCGGCGGCGAGCTCTGGAAACACCATATATTTT
J: TRBJ1-2; size: NA; V: TRBV7-2; D: TRBD1; CDR3: CASSLRTGGDSRNYGYTF; DNA: TGTGCCAGCAGCTTAAGGACAGGGGGCGATTCGCGTAACTATGGCTACACCTTC
J: TRBJ1-1; size: NA; V: TRBV11-3; D: NA; CDR3: CASSLGGGNTEAFF; DNA: TGTGCCAGCAGCTTAGGAGGGGGGAACACTGAAGCTTTCTTT
J: TRBJ1-4; size: NA; V: TRBV2; D: TRBD1; CDR3: CASNRGTNEKLFF; DNA: TGTGCCAGCAACAGGGGGACTAATGAAAAACTGTTTTTT
J: TRBJ1-1; size: NA; V: TRBV4-1; D: NA; CDR3: CASSQRTNREAFF; DNA: TGCGCCAGCAGCCAACGGACAAATAGGGAAGCTTTCTTT
J: TRBJ1-2; size: NA; V: TRBV19; D: NA; CDR3: CASRNPGLNYGYTF; DNA: TGTGCCAGTAGAAATCCGGGACTTAACTATGGCTACACCTTC